This T cell receptor (beta chain) was recovered during a study of beta chain features in type 1 diabetes. General observations from the study: Shortening that was moderate but significant affected the TCRB CDR3s of Type 1 diabetes patients in all four CD4+ subsets.

V lost 4 bases, J lost 3 bases, and 9 bases stayed unmatched. The CDR3 is 16 residues long. Germline-derived CDR1 and CDR2 are SGHDN and FVKESK. This clone was seen only a few times. Its antigen remains unidentified. Expressed TCRB transcripts were sequenced after all isolated RNA was converted to cDNA. Method: immunoSEQ multiplex PCR; TCRdb's copy keeps in-frame clones and lacks some. Here the sample spans fewer than 350,000 clones, approximately 15% being singletons. The chain has TRBV14 and TRBJ2-1; TRBD1 aligns across 7 bases. The sequence came from a man between 18 and 35 years old with type 1 diabetes. Sequencing was done on a sample of naive CD4+ T cells from blood. The CDR3 DNA sequence: TGTGCCAGCAGCCGCTCCGGGACAGTAGTCTACAATGAGCAGTTCTTC. As protein: CASSRSGTVVYNEQFF.